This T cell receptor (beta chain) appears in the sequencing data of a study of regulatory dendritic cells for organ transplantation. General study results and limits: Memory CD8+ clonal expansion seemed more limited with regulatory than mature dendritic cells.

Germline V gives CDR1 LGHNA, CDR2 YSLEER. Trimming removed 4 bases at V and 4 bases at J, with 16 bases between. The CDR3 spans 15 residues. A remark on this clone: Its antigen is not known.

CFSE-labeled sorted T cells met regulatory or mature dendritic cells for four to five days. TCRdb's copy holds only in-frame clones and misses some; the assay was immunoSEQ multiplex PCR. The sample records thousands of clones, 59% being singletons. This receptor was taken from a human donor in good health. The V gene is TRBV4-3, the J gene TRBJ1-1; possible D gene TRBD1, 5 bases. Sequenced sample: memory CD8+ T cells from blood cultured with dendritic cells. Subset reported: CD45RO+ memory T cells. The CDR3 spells CASSPLGGDGTEAFF. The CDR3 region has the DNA TGCGCCAGCAGCCCCCTGGGGGGGGACGGCACTGAAGCTTTCTTT.